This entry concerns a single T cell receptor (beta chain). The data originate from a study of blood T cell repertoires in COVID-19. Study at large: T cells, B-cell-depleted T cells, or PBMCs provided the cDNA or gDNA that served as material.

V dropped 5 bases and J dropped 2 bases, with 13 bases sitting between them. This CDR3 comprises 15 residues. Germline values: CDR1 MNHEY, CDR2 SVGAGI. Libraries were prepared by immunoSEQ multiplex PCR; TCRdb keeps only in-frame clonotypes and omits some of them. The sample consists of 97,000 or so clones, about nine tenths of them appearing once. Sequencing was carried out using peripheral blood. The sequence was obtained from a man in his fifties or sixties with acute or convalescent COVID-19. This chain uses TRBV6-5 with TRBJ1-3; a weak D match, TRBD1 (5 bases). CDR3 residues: CASSRGRFAGNTIYF. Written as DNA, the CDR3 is TGTGCCAGCAGTCGGGGGAGGTTCGCTGGAAACACCATATATTTT.